These 12 T cell receptor beta chains share one sample of origin, sequenced in a study of blood T cell repertoires in COVID-19. Assay: immunoSEQ multiplex PCR; the TCRdb copy retains only in-frame clones and omits some. The top ten hold 2.5% to 3.5% of the sample, which has about 87,000 clones, 70% to 85% seen once. The sequenced sample consisted of peripheral blood. These receptors all come from an elderly woman with COVID-19, enrolled during active disease.

V usage is TRBV6-4 and J usage is TRBJ2-3; the D gene is possibly TRBD2 (6 bases). V shed 5 bases and J shed 4 bases, with 19 bases lying between them. Per the germline V gene, CDR1 is MRHNA and CDR2 is SNTAGT. The length of the CDR3 is 16 residues. The CDR3 nucleotides are TGTGCCAGCAGTAGAGAATCGGGAGCCCCCCCAGATACGCAGTATTTT. Residues: CASSRESGAPPDTQYF.

The chain combines TRBV4-1 with TRBJ2-3; TRBD2 is a possible D gene (7 bases). CDR1 and CDR2 from the germline V gene are MGHRA and YSYEKL. V gave up 0 bases and J gave up 4 bases, with 14 bases separating them. The CDR3 runs 16 residues. The CDR3 spells CASSQESGGRSDTQYF. The CDR3 coding sequence is TGCGCCAGCAGCCAAGAGTCGGGGGGCAGATCAGATACGCAGTATTTT.

J is TRBJ1-4 and V is TRBV5-4, with D maybe TRBD1 (5 bases). Germline V gene lookup returns CDR1 SGHNT and CDR2 YYREEE (reference sequence). Trimming stripped 3 bases from V and 0 bases from J, with 12 bases between. There are 16 residues in the CDR3. The CDR3 nucleotides read TGTGCCAGCAGCTCGACAGCCACCGCAACTAATGAAAAACTGTTTTTT. Translation gives CASSSTATATNEKLFF.

CDR3 DNA: TGTGCCAGCAGCAGGAGGGAGCGCGCGAACACCGGGGAGCTGTTTTTT. Translating gives CASSRRERANTGELFF. The V call is TRBV9, the J call TRBJ2-2; perhaps TRBD2 as D (6 bases). This CDR3 comprises 16 residues. The ends were cut back, 4 bases at V and 0 bases at J, with 13 bases in the middle. Germline CDR1 is SGDLS and CDR2 is YYNGEE. The full variable domain, rest sourced from reference TRBV9 and TRBJ2-2, is DSGVTQTPKHLITATGQRVTLRCSPRSGDLSVYWYQQSLDQGLQFLIQYYNGEERAKGNILERFSAQQFPDLHSELNLSSLELGDSALYFCASSRRERANTGELFFGEGSRLTVL.

The chain uses TRBV18 and TRBJ2-7; D might be TRBD1 (7 bases). V lost 1 base and J lost 5, with 12 bases in between. The length of the CDR3 is 14 residues. The germline CDR1 and CDR2 sequences are KGHSH and LQKENI. The CDR3: CASSPRQGGHEQYF. The CDR3 DNA reads as TGTGCCAGCTCACCACGGCAGGGGGGCCACGAGCAGTACTTC.

This clone has a single count. The rearrangement uses TRBV3-1 (or the pseudogene TRBV3-2) and TRBJ2-5, with D possibly being TRBD2 (5 bases). Germline V lookup: CDR1 LGHDT, CDR2 YNNKEL (reference sequence). This CDR3 is 12 amino acids long. Trimming cost V 5 bases and J 4 bases, with 8 bases left between them. CDR3 DNA sequence: TGTGCCAGCAGCTCTCGGGGAGAGACCCAGTACTTC. It encodes CASSSRGETQYF.

The chain couples TRBV11-3 to TRBJ2-1; 8 nucleotides align to TRBD1. CDR1 SGHNT and CDR2 YENEEA come from the germline V gene. V lost 5 bases and J lost 5; bases outside the gene matches: 8. This CDR3 is built from 15 residues. DNA of the CDR3: TGTGCCAGCAGCCCTTACGGGACAGGCCACAATGAGCAGTTCTTC. Its translation: CASSPYGTGHNEQFF.

The rearrangement links TRBV10-3 to TRBJ1-2, with TRBD1 matching 9 bases. V gave up 7 bases and J gave up 3 bases; unmatched junction bases: 3. CDR1 is ENHRY, CDR2 SYGVKD, per germline. The CDR3 runs to 13 residues. The DNA for the CDR3 is TGTGCCATCAATCGACAGGGGGACTATGGCTACACCTTC. It translates to CAINRQGDYGYTF.

The V and J genes are TRBV5-5 and TRBJ2-1; 10 nucleotides match TRBD2. CDR1 is SGHKS and CDR2 is YYEKEE in the germline V gene (reference sequence). After removal of 0 bases from V and 0 bases from J, the junction contained 9 bases not matched to a gene. This CDR3 contains 19 residues. CDR3 sequence: CASSLVIAGGPVSYNEQFF. The CDR3, as DNA: TGTGCCAGCAGCTTGGTTATAGCGGGGGGACCCGTCTCCTACAATGAGCAGTTCTTC. Full variable domain (outside the CDR3, taken from reference TRBV5-5 and TRBJ2-1): DAGVTQSPTHLIKTRGQQVTLRCSPISGHKSVSWYQQVLGQGPQFIFQYYEKEERGRGNFPDRFSARQFPNYSSELNVNALLLGDSALYLCASSLVIAGGPVSYNEQFFGPGTRLTVL.

J is TRBJ2-3 and V is TRBV5-4; 12 bases align to TRBD2. Germline V gene sequence: CDR1 SGHNT, CDR2 YYREEE (reference sequence). V dropped 0 bases and J dropped 2; count of bases not matched to a gene: 7. This CDR3 spans 18 amino acids. CDR3 sequence: CASSLARLAGGFTDTQYF. DNA of the CDR3: TGTGCCAGCAGCTTGGCCAGGCTAGCGGGAGGGTTCACAGATACGCAGTATTTT.

V gene TRBV19 combines with J gene TRBJ1-6; 11 nucleotides match TRBD1. CDR1 is LNHDA, CDR2 SQIVND, per germline (reference sequence). CDR3 size: 15 residues. J gave up 8 bases and V 6 bases, and 6 bases lay outside the gene matches. In nucleotides, the CDR3 is TGTGCCAGTAGGGAACCGGGACAGGGGGATTCACCCCTCCACTTT. Its protein is CASREPGQGDSPLHF.

The genes are TRBV2 and TRBJ2-3; 7 nucleotides align to TRBD1. This CDR3 is 15 amino acids long. Germline V gene data show CDR1 as SNHLY and CDR2 as FYNNEI. The trim removed 6 bases at V and 0 bases at J, leaving 6 bases unmatched. The DNA of the CDR3 is TGTGCCAGCAGACGGGACAGAGCTAGCACAGATACGCAGTATTTT. Its translation: CASRRDRASTDTQYF.